This T cell receptor beta chain was documented in a study of CD8 T cells in ankylosing spondylitis. Via MiXCR, TCRdb re-called the 5' RACE reads, giving one row per CDR3 protein. The sample lists 300,000 to 350,000 distinct CDR3 sequences, more than 20% occurring once. Study-level results: Those disease-linked clones were CD8+; they were also relatively rare in peripheral blood. Enrichment of disease-linked clones was reportedly significant in matched ankylosing spondylitis synovial fluid.

The germline V gene encodes CDR1 SGHTA and CDR2 FQGNSA. V shed 4 bases and J shed 8 bases, with 11 bases lying between them. The CDR3 is 12 amino acids. On this clonotype itself: Its antigen remains unidentified.

This sequence originates from a female donor with ankylosing spondylitis or in good health (not recorded which). This sequence joins TRBV7-2 and TRBJ1-2, with D tentatively TRBD1 (6 bases). What was sequenced was blood, either unsorted or a sorted T cell fraction (not recorded which). The CDR3 DNA follows: TGTGCCAGCAGCTCCGTCCAGGGGGGCTACACCTTC. Amino acid sequence: CASSSVQGGYTF.